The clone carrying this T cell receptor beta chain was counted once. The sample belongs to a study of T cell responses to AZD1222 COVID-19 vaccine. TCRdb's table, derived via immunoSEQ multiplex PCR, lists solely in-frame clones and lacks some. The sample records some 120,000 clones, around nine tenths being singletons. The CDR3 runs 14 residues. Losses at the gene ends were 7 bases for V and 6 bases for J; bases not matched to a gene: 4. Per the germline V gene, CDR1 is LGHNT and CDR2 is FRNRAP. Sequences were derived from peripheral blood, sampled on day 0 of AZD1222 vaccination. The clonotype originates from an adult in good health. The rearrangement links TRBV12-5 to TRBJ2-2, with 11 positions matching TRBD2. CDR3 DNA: TGTGCTAGTGTTCCTAGCGGGGGGCCCGGGGAGCTGTTTTTT. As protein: CASVPSGGPGELFF.